The 13 T cell receptor beta chains reported below all come from one sample, sequenced in a study of identical twins. TCRdb independently ran MiXCR on the 5' RACE reads; one entry per CDR3 protein. The sample lists under 450,000 distinct CDR3 sequences; approximately 17% were seen once. The sequencing input was naive T cells sorted from blood. These receptors were obtained from a man in his forties or fifties in good health.

This clonotype was observed many times. The chain has TRBV4-1 and TRBJ2-2, with D perhaps matching TRBD1 (5 bases). V lost 1 base and J lost 1, with 13 bases in between. This CDR3 comprises 17 residues. In germline, CDR1 is MGHRA, CDR2 YSYEKL. CDR3 sequence reads: CASSQVGRRLNTGELFF. Written as DNA, the CDR3 is TGCGCCAGCAGCCAAGTGGGGCGTAGGCTGAACACCGGGGAGCTGTTTTTT.

Concerning this clonotype itself: This may be a read error: a much more frequent sequence differs by one nucleotide. The rearrangement joins TRBV14 to TRBJ2-1; D unclear. There are 16 residues in the CDR3. Germline V CDR1 and CDR2: SGHDN, FVKESK. V was clipped by 4 bases and J by 7 bases, with 20 bases between them. DNA for the CDR3: TGTGCCAGCAGCCCCACCCCAGTAGAAGATGGGAATGAGCAGTTCTTC. Its translation is CASSPTPVEDGNEQFF.

This clonotype occurred many times. This chain links TRBV12-3 or TRBV12-4 with TRBJ2-3; D uncertain. Deletions cut 1 base from V and 3 bases from J, with 11 bases between. The CDR3 loop spans 15 amino acids. CDR3 bases: TGTGCCAGCAGTTTAGAGCCCGTAAAAACAGATACGCAGTATTTT. Translation: CASSLEPVKTDTQYF.

This clonotype was detected many times. V gene TRBV7-9 combines with J gene TRBJ1-2; D is undetermined. Germline V gene data show CDR1 as SEHNR and CDR2 as FQNEAQ (reference sequence). The CDR3 has 14 residues. Deletions cut 1 base from V and 7 bases from J, with 13 bases between. CDR3 in DNA: TGTGCCAGCAGCTTAGGACCGTTGCTCGGTGGCTACACCTTC. Its translation is CASSLGPLLGGYTF. The full variable domain, completed using reference TRBV7-9 and TRBJ1-2, is DTGVSQNPRHKITKRGQNVTFRCDPISEHNRLYWYRQTLGQGPEFLTYFQNEAQLEKSRLLSDRFSAERPKGSFSTLEIQRTEQGDSAMYLCASSLGPLLGGYTFGSGTRLTVV.

This clonotype was counted only a few times. This chain joins TRBV18 and TRBJ2-3; 8 nucleotides line up with TRBD2. The CDR3 runs 15 residues. With 2 bases clipped from V and 0 bases from J, the junction kept 1 base outside the gene matches. CDR1 KGHSH and CDR2 LQKENI come from the germline V gene. The CDR3 sequence is CASSPTGGSTDTQYF. CDR3 DNA: TGTGCCAGCTCACCAACGGGAGGGAGCACAGATACGCAGTATTTT.

This clonotype was detected only a few times. The chain combines TRBV3-1 with TRBJ1-6; TRBD1 might be the D (6 bases). The CDR3 covers 14 residues. The ends were cut back, 6 bases at V and 9 bases at J, with 15 bases in the middle. Germline loops: CDR1 LGHDT, CDR2 YNNKEL (reference sequence). CDR3 nucleotide sequence: TGTGCCAGCAGTTCCCCGGGACACGGTTCACCCCTCCACTTT. It is translated as CASSSPGHGSPLHF.

The chain has TRBV20-1 and TRBJ2-3; no reliable D call. Per the germline V gene, CDR1 is DFQATT and CDR2 is SNEGSKA (reference sequence). The CDR3 is made up of 14 amino acids. Trimming removed 1 base at V and 1 base at J, with 9 bases between. In DNA, the CDR3 is TGCAGTGCTAGAGTTTGGGCCGGCACAGATACGCAGTATTTT. Its translation: CSARVWAGTDTQYF.

This clonotype was seen more than once but under ten times. The chain links TRBV7-9 to TRBJ2-2; D call uncertain. Trimming removed 5 bases from V and 6 bases from J, with 10 bases in between. The CDR3 contains 13 residues. CDR1 and CDR2 from the germline V gene are SEHNR and FQNEAQ (reference sequence). Here the CDR3 DNA reads TGTGCCAGCAGCCTTCAATGGTCCGGGGAGCTGTTTTTT. Its translation is CASSLQWSGELFF. Combining the CDR3 with reference TRBV7-9 and TRBJ2-2 gives the whole variable domain DTGVSQNPRHKITKRGQNVTFRCDPISEHNRLYWYRQTLGQGPEFLTYFQNEAQLEKSRLLSDRFSAERPKGSFSTLEIQRTEQGDSAMYLCASSLQWSGELFFGEGSRLTVL.

The chain uses TRBV20-1 and TRBJ2-7, with 8 bases aligning to TRBD2. The CDR3 is 14 residues long. Trimming at V came to 2 bases and at J to 2 bases, leaving 5 bases not matched to a gene. CDR1 is DFQATT and CDR2 is SNEGSKA in the germline V gene (reference sequence). CDR3 amino acids: CSARRRGVTYEQYF. The CDR3 DNA reads as TGCAGTGCTAGACGGCGGGGGGTAACCTACGAGCAGTACTTC.

The V call is TRBV5-1, the J call TRBJ2-2; D might be TRBD1 or TRBD2, each matching 5 bases. Germline-derived CDR1 and CDR2 are SGHRS and YFSETQ. This CDR3 is 15 amino acids long. The ends were cut back, 4 bases at V and 3 bases at J, with 13 bases in the middle. CDR3 amino acids: CASSPLGVDTGELFF. The CDR3, as DNA: TGCGCCAGCAGCCCCCTGGGGGTTGACACCGGGGAGCTGTTTTTT.

The chain has TRBV28 and TRBJ2-6; 9 bases match TRBD2. The ends lost 4 bases at V and 4 bases at J; junction bases unmatched: 5. There are 16 residues in the CDR3. CDR1 and CDR2 (germline): MDHEN, SYDVKM. CDR3 amino acids: CASSSSSGIGANVLTF. The CDR3 bases are TGTGCCAGCAGTTCGTCTAGCGGGATAGGGGCCAACGTCCTGACTTTC.

This clonotype occurred a few times. The gene calls are TRBV6-5 and TRBJ2-7, with D tentatively TRBD2 (6 bases). Germline assignment: CDR1 MNHEY and CDR2 SVGAGI. This CDR3 is built from 12 residues. Trimming cost V 7 bases and J 5 bases, with 12 bases left between them. The CDR3, as DNA: TGTGCCAGCAACGGCGGAGGGCACGAGCAGTACTTC. Protein sequence: CASNGGGHEQYF.

The chain recombines TRBV10-3 with TRBJ2-3; TRBD1 aligns across 8 bases. V was clipped by 10 bases and J by 2 bases; unmatched bases: 8. The CDR3 totals 14 residues. Germline CDR1 is ENHRY and CDR2 is SYGVKD. In nucleotides, the CDR3 is TGTGCCACCACGCAGGGGGCAGCCACAGATACGCAGTATTTT. This gives the protein CATTQGAATDTQYF.